This T cell receptor beta chain was obtained from a study of response to subunit inactivated influenza vaccine. V lost 3 bases, J lost 5 bases, and 7 bases stayed unmatched. CDR1 and CDR2 from the germline V gene are MGHRA and YSYEKL. The CDR3 spans 15 residues. MiXCR was run by TCRdb on the RT-PCR reads, yielding one entry per CDR3 protein. Counted here are hundreds of thousands of distinct CDR3 sequences, roughly 25% occurring once; the ten biggest clones make up 1.9%. This clonotype appeared a few times. The source material was CD4+ T cells sorted from PBMCs, sampled around 5 days after vaccination. The V gene is TRBV4-1, the J gene TRBJ1-1; 9 bases line up with TRBD1. The origin of this receptor is a man aged 50-59 years who received an inactivated influenza vaccine. The CDR3 bases are TGCGCCAGCAGCCAGGGACAGGGTTTTTTAACTGAAGCTTTCTTT. Translation: CASSQGQGFLTEAFF.